The 6 T cell receptor beta chains listed next were all sequenced from one sample in a study of cytomegalovirus exposure and HLA in healthy donors. Both 60 Vbeta primers and 13 Jbeta primers went into the PCR. Method: immunoSEQ multiplex PCR; TCRdb's copy keeps in-frame clones and lacks some. The data show 90,000 to 100,000 clones, with roughly three quarters seen just once and 15% to 20% held by the top ten. Sequencing was performed on PBMCs. Receptors were obtained from a woman aged 60-75 years in good health and CMV-seropositive.

The chain combines TRBV11-2 with TRBJ1-2, with 9 bases identical to TRBD1. The V gene's germline CDR1 is SGHAT and CDR2 FQNNGV. The CDR3 runs to 16 residues. Trimming removed 1 base from V and 7 bases from J; junction bases left unmatched: 10. CDR3 bases: TGTGCCAGCAGCTTAGGACGTCCCGGGACAGGGTCTGGCTACACCTTC. Protein sequence: CASSLGRPGTGSGYTF.

The J gene is TRBJ1-5, the V gene TRBV13; TRBD1 matches 8 bases. The CDR3 is 14 amino acids. The germline V gene has CDR1 PRHDT and CDR2 FYEKMQ (reference sequence). The trim removed 5 bases at V and 7 bases at J, leaving 7 bases unmatched. In DNA, the CDR3 is TGTGCCAGCAGCCTCCAGGGGGCAGGGCAGCCCCAGCATTTT. Translating gives CASSLQGAGQPQHF.

The V and J genes are TRBV7-9 and TRBJ1-4; 8 bases map to TRBD1. This CDR3 spans 14 amino acids. J was trimmed by 6 bases and V by 1 base; bases with no gene match: 1. CDR1 and CDR2 from the germline V gene are SEHNR and FQNEAQ (reference sequence). As DNA, the CDR3 is TGTGCCAGCAGCTTAGGGACAGGGCATGAAAAACTGTTTTTT. Its translation: CASSLGTGHEKLFF.

The V and J genes are TRBV6-5 and TRBJ2-5; 9 bases map to TRBD2. Trimming cost V 6 bases and J 5 bases; bases outside gene matches: 4. CDR1 is MNHEY and CDR2 is SVGAGI in the germline V gene. The CDR3 is 13 amino acids. Here the CDR3 reads CASSLSGSETQYF. In DNA, the CDR3 is TGTGCCAGCAGCCTTAGCGGGAGTGAGACCCAGTACTTC.

V gene TRBV21-1 combines with J gene TRBJ2-5; the D call TRBD2 from the table was never checked on the DNA. TRBV21-1 is deemed a pseudogene. This CDR3 comprises 19 residues. The CDR3, as DNA: TGTGCCAGCAGCAAATGTTTGGCTAGCGGGAGGGTAATTCAAGAGACCCAGTACTTC. Its translation: CASSKCLASGRVIQETQYF.

In nucleotides, the CDR3 is TGTGCCAGCAGCCAAGATACGGCTAACTATGGCTACACCTTC. Encoded protein: CASSQDTANYGYTF. The chain carries TRBV4-2 and TRBJ1-2; D uncertain. This CDR3 has 14 residues. Germline CDR1 and CDR2: LGHNA and YNFKEQ. Trimming shortened V by 0 bases and J by 0 bases, and 5 bases separated the two germline ends.